Below, 7 T cell receptor beta chains from the same sample are listed, as sequenced in a study of blood T cell repertoires in COVID-19. Sequencing used immunoSEQ multiplex PCR; TCRdb keeps in-frame clones, though not all of them. The table records more than 85,000 clones, roughly 92% of them present only once. The specimen sequenced was peripheral blood. The receptors derive from a man aged 65 to 85 with acute or convalescent COVID-19.

With respect to this clone: At one boundary the junction diverges from the germline segment, which might be a read error. The CDR3 protein is CASAGQGPSREHYF. The CDR3 DNA follows: TGTGCCAGCGCGGGACAGGGGCCCTCGAGAGAGCATTACTTC. V gene TRBV2 combines with J gene TRBJ2-7; 10 nucleotides agree with TRBD1. This CDR3 comprises 14 residues. From germline, CDR1 is SNHLY and CDR2 FYNNEI. The variable domain in full, with the rest retrieved from reference TRBV2 and TRBJ2-7, is EPEVTQTPSHQVTQMGQEVILRCVPISNHLYFYWYRQILGQKVEFLVSFYNNEISEKSEIFDDQFSVERPDGSNFTLKIRSTKLEDSAMYFCASAGQGPSREHYFGPGTRLTVT.

This chain joins TRBV4-3 and TRBJ1-1; 7 bases map to TRBD1. The CDR3 runs 13 residues. Germline values: CDR1 LGHNA, CDR2 YSLEER. V shed 4 bases and J 7 bases; nucleotides not matched to a gene: 6. The CDR3 DNA reads as TGCGCCAGCAGCCGGGACAGCAAGAGTGAAGCTTTCTTT. Its translation is CASSRDSKSEAFF.

This CDR3 reads CASSSRQVRGYTF. DNA for the CDR3: TGTGCCAGCAGCTCCCGACAGGTGCGGGGCTACACCTTC. The chain employs TRBV7-2 and TRBJ1-2, with D possibly TRBD1 on 6 matching bases. CDR3 length: 13 amino acids. Trimming shortened V by 4 bases and J by 8 bases, and 14 bases separated the two germline ends. CDR1 and CDR2 from the germline V gene are SGHTA and FQGNSA.

The chain carries TRBV5-1 and TRBJ1-1, with TRBD1 matching over 9 bases. V dropped 5 bases and J dropped 0; count of bases not matched to a gene: 5. The CDR3 loop spans 15 amino acids. Germline CDR1 SGHRS, CDR2 YFSETQ. The CDR3 DNA sequence: TGCGCCAGCAGATCGGGACAGGGAATGAACACTGAAGCTTTCTTT. The encoded protein is CASRSGQGMNTEAFF.

Only one count was recorded for this clone. The chain carries TRBV24-1 and TRBJ2-5; a possible D gene is TRBD2 (5 bases). V was pared by 0 bases and J by 7 bases, with 11 bases between. The CDR3 has 14 amino acids. The germline CDR1 and CDR2 sequences are KGHDR and SFDVKD. CDR3 nucleotide sequence: TGTGCCACCAGTGATTTGGGCCTTGAGGGGACCCAGTACTTC. This sequence encodes CATSDLGLEGTQYF.

The genes are TRBV5-8 and TRBJ2-5; D gene ambiguous. The CDR3 has 14 amino acids. V was shortened by 4 bases and J by 4 bases, with 14 bases between the two germline ends. The germline V gene has CDR1 SGHTS and CDR2 YDEGEE. The CDR3 DNA follows: TGTGCCAGCAGCCCTCCAAGGCGGCCAGAGACCCAGTACTTC. The encoded protein is CASSPPRRPETQYF. Complete variable domain (other parts from reference TRBV5-8 and TRBJ2-5): EAGVTQSPTHLIKTRGQQATLRCSPISGHTSVYWYQQALGLGLQFLLWYDEGEERNRGNFPPRFSGRQFPNYSSELNVNALELEDSALYLCASSPPRRPETQYFGPGTRLLVL.

The chain couples TRBV6-5 to TRBJ1-2, with 8 bases that match TRBD1. Germline values: CDR1 MNHEY, CDR2 SVGAGI. The CDR3 extends over 14 amino acids. The V gene end was trimmed by 5 bases and the J gene end by 10 bases; junction bases not matched to a gene: 12. The DNA for the CDR3 is TGTGCCAGCAGTCCGGACAGGGCTAGACCCCACTACACCTTC. It yields the protein CASSPDRARPHYTF.